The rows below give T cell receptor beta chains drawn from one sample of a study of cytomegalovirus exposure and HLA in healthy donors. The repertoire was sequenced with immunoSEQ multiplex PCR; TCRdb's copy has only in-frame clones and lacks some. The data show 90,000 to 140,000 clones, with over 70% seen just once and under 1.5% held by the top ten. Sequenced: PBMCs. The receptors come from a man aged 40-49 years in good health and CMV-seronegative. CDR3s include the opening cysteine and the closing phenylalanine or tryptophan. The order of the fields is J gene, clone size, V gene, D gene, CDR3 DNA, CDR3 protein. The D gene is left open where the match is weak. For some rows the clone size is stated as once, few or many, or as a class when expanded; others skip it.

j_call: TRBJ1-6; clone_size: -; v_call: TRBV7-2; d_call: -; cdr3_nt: TGTGCCAGCAGCCCCCTTAATTCACCCCTCCACTTT; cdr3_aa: CASSPLNSPLHF
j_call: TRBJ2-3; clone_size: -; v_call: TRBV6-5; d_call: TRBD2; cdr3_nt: TGTGCCAGCAGTTACCCTAGCGGGGGGGGCACAGATACGCAGTATTTT; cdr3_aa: CASSYPSGGGTDTQYF
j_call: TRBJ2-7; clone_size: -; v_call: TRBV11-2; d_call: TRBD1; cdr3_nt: TGTGCCAGCAGCTTAGGGCAGGGGGTCTACGAGCAGTACTTC; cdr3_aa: CASSLGQGVYEQYF
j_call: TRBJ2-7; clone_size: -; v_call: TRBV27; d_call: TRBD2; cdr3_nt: TGTGCCAGCAGTTTCCACGGACTAGCGGGATCCAGTCCCACCTACGAGCAGTACTTC; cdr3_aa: CASSFHGLAGSSPTYEQYF
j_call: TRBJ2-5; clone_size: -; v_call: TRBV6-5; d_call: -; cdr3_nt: TGTGCCAGCAGTTACGGGACTGACTTAGAGACCCAGTACTTC; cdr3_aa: CASSYGTDLETQYF
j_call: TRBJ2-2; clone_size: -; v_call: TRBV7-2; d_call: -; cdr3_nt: TGTGCCAGCAGCACTCCTGGACGGGGTCGAGGCACCGGGGAGCTGTTTTTT; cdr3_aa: CASSTPGRGRGTGELFF
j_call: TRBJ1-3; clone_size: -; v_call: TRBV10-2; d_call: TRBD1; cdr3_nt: TGCGCCAGCAGTGACATGACAGGGTTTGGAAACACCATATATTTT; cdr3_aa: CASSDMTGFGNTIYF
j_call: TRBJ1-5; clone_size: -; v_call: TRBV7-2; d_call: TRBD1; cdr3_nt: TGTGCCAGCAGCGCGGACAGGGTGGAGCCCCAGCATTTT; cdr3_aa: CASSADRVEPQHF
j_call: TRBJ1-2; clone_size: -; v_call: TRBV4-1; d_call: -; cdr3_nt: TGCGCCAGCAGCCAAGATACACCAGGGCTCGGCTACACCTTC; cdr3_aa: CASSQDTPGLGYTF
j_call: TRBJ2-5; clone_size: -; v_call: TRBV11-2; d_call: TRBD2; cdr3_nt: TGTGCCAGCAGCGTTGACGGGAGGGCCCAAGAGACCCAGTACTTC; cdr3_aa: CASSVDGRAQETQYF
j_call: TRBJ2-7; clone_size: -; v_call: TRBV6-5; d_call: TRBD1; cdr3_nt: TGTGCCAGCAGGACAGGGTACTACGAGCAGTACTTC; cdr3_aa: CASRTGYYEQYF
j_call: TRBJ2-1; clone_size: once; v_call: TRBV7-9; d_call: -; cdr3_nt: TGTGCCAGCAGCTCCATATCGGATGAGCAGTTCTTC; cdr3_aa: CASSSISDEQFF
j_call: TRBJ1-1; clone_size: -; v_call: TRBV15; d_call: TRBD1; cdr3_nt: TGTGCCACCAGCAGACCGGGACAGGGGAACACTGAAGCTTTCTTT; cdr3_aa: CATSRPGQGNTEAFF
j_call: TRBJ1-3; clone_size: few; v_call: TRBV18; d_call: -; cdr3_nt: TGTGCCAGCTCACTTCCGACAGGAGGCTCTGGAAACACCATATATTTT; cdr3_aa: CASSLPTGGSGNTIYF
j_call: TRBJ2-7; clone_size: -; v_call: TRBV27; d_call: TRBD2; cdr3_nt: TGTGCCAGCAGTTCGACCCGGGTTAGCGGGACTTACGAGCAGTACTTC; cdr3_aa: CASSSTRVSGTYEQYF
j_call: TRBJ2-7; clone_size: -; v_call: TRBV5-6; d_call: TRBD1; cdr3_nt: TGTGCCAGCAGCTTCGGGGCCCCGGGACAGGGTTACGAGCAGTACTTC; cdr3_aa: CASSFGAPGQGYEQYF
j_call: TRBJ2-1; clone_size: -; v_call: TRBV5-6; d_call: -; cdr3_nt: TGTGCCAGCAGCCCTGCGGAAAGGGAGCAGTTCTTC; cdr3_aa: CASSPAEREQFF
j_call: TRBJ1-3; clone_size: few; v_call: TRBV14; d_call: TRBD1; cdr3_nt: TGTGCCAGCAGCCGGGACAGGACAAATACCCGAAACACCATATATTTT; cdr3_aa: CASSRDRTNTRNTIYF
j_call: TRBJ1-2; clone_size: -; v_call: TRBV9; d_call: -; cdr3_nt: TGTGCCAGCAGCGTAGGGGGGCTGGGCTACACCTATGGCTACACCTTC; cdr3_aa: CASSVGGLGYTYGYTF
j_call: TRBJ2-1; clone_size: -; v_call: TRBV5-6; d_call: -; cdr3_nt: TGTGCCAGCAGGCTGGCAGGGTACCATGAGCAGTTCTTC; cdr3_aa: CASRLAGYHEQFF
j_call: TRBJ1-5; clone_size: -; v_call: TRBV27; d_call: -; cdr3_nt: TGTGCCAGCAGTCCGGACAGAGTTAGCAATCAGCCCCAGCATTTT; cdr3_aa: CASSPDRVSNQPQHF
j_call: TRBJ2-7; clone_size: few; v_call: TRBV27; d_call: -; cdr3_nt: TGTGCCAGCAGTTTATCTGCCAGGGGTTACGAGCAGTACTTC; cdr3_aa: CASSLSARGYEQYF
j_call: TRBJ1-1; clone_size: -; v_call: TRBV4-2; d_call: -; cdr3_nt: TGTGCCAGCAGCCCCCTACAGGCCCAGGTGAACACTGAAGCTTTCTTT; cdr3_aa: CASSPLQAQVNTEAFF
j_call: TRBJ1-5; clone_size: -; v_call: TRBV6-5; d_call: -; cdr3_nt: TGTGCCAGCAGTTGGGCGGGGATTGGGAATCAGCCCCAGCATTTT; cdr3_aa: CASSWAGIGNQPQHF
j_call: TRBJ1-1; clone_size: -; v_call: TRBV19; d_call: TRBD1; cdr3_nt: TGTGCCAGTAGTATAGCCAGGGGGCCAGGCACTGAAGCTTTCTTT; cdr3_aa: CASSIARGPGTEAFF
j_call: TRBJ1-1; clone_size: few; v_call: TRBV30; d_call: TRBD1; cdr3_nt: TGTGCCTGGAGACGAAAGGGACAGCGATACACTGAAGCTTTCTTT; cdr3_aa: CAWRRKGQRYTEAFF
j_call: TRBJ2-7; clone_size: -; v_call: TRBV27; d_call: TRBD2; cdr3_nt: TGTGCCAGCAGTTTCAGCGGGGGGCCGTACGAGCAGTACTTC; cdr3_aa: CASSFSGGPYEQYF
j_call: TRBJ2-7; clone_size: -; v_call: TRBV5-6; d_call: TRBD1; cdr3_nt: TGTGCCAGCAGCGAACAGGGGGAGGACTACGAGCAGTACTTC; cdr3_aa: CASSEQGEDYEQYF
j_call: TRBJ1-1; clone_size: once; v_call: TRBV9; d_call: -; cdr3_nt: TGTGCCAGCAGCGCAATGAACACTGAAGCTTTCTTT; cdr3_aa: CASSAMNTEAFF
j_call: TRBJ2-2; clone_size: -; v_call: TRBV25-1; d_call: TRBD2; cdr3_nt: TGTGCCAGCAGTGTACCGGGACTAGATAACACCGGGGAGCTGTTTTTT; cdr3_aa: CASSVPGLDNTGELFF